One and the same sample provided the 31 T cell receptor beta chains below, sequenced in a study of cytomegalovirus exposure and HLA in healthy donors. Measured with immunoSEQ multiplex PCR; TCRdb has only the in-frame clones, and not every one. Among some 240,000 clones, approximately 83% were seen once, and the ten largest hold 1% to 1.5%. The sequencing sample was made of PBMCs. These receptors came from a woman in her thirties in good health and CMV-seropositive.

The chain couples TRBV29-1 to TRBJ2-3; D is undetermined. The CDR3 is 11 residues long. V was cut by 0 bases and J by 9 bases, with 7 bases left in between. CDR1 and CDR2 from the germline V gene are SQVTM and ANQGSEA. The CDR3: CSVEDPVTQYF. The CDR3 DNA follows: TGCAGCGTTGAAGATCCAGTAACGCAGTATTTT.

This clone was counted between two and nine times. The chain employs TRBV19 and TRBJ1-3, with a weak D call TRBD1 (6 bases). V was trimmed by 3 bases and J by 2 bases, leaving 8 bases between them. This CDR3 spans 14 amino acids. Germline V gene data show CDR1 as LNHDA and CDR2 as SQIVND (reference sequence). The CDR3 DNA reads TGTGCCAGTAGTATCGAGGGGGCTGGAAACACCATATATTTT. This encodes CASSIEGAGNTIYF.

CDR3 sequence: CASSYSPPDNEQFF. The DNA of the CDR3 is TGTGCCAGCAGTTACTCTCCCCCAGACAATGAGCAGTTCTTC. The chain recombines TRBV6-6 with TRBJ2-1, with D unresolved. This CDR3 is 14 amino acids long. Trimming removed 0 bases at V and 5 bases at J, with 8 bases between. The V gene's germline CDR1 is MNHNY and CDR2 SVGAGI (reference sequence).

This clone was seen once. The rearrangement links TRBV28 to TRBJ2-2; 9 bases agree with TRBD1. The CDR3 loop spans 19 amino acids. Germline V gives CDR1 MDHEN, CDR2 SYDVKM. V lost 7 bases and J lost 6; bases outside the gene matches: 21. The CDR3 loop reads CASIPRWGHRGLKAGELFF. DNA of the CDR3: TGTGCCAGCATCCCCCGGTGGGGGCACAGGGGGCTAAAGGCCGGGGAGCTGTTTTTT.

This chain joins TRBV7-8 and TRBJ1-3; D gene ambiguous. Trimming took 4 bases from V and 0 from J, leaving 4 bases between them. CDR3 size: 13 residues. The germline V gene encodes CDR1 SGHVS and CDR2 FQNEAQ. The CDR3 sequence is CASSYNSGNTIYF. In DNA form, the CDR3 reads TGTGCCAGCAGCTATAACTCTGGAAACACCATATATTTT.

This CDR3 is CASSDRVSNQPQHF. The CDR3 nucleotides read TGTGCCAGCAGTGACAGGGTTAGCAATCAGCCCCAGCATTTT. The chain has TRBV6-1 and TRBJ1-5; a possible D gene is TRBD1 (5 bases). The CDR3 runs 14 residues. V was cut by 3 bases and J by 0 bases, with 6 bases left in between. Germline values: CDR1 MNHNS, CDR2 SASEGT.

The chain has TRBV19 and TRBJ1-5; D not resolved. The CDR3 has 14 amino acids. V lost 3 bases to trimming and J lost 4 bases, with 10 bases between them. Germline CDR1 and CDR2: LNHDA and SQIVND (reference sequence). The CDR3 bases are TGTGCCAGTAGTATCGAAGAGGGAAATCAGCCCCAGCATTTT. Translated, it gives CASSIEEGNQPQHF.

This clone was found once. At one boundary the junction diverges from the germline segment, which might be a read error. The V and J genes are TRBV6-1 and TRBJ2-7; the D is unclear. CDR1 and CDR2 from the germline V gene are MNHNS and SASEGT. The CDR3 is 8 amino acids. CDR3 sequence reads: CASSCLLF. CDR3 coding DNA: TGTGCCAGCAGTTGTCTCCTCTTC.

The chain has TRBV28 and TRBJ2-7; possibly TRBD2 for D (5 bases). CDR1 is MDHEN, CDR2 SYDVKM, per germline. The CDR3 covers 13 residues. Trimming stripped 7 bases from V and 7 bases from J, with 17 bases between. Here the CDR3 DNA reads TGTGCCAGCACAGTTTTTACCAGCGGAGAGCAGTACTTC. This translates into CASTVFTSGEQYF.

The V gene is TRBV6-5, the J gene TRBJ1-5; D unclear. Between the trimmed V and J ends, which lost 8 bases and 5 bases, there was a span of 13 bases. From germline, CDR1 is MNHEY and CDR2 SVGAGI. This CDR3 is built from 13 residues. CDR3 nucleotide sequence: TGTGCCAGCCGGAGAGGGCGAGATCAGCCCCAGCATTTT. Residues: CASRRGRDQPQHF.

The chain combines TRBV19 with TRBJ1-2; 11 nucleotides align to TRBD1. J was trimmed by 7 bases and V by 3 bases; bases with no gene match: 7. There are 15 residues in the CDR3. The germline V gene encodes CDR1 LNHDA and CDR2 SQIVND (reference sequence). The CDR3 reads CASSIGGTGGGGYTF. The CDR3 coding sequence is TGTGCCAGTAGTATTGGCGGGACAGGGGGAGGTGGCTACACCTTC. The full variable domain, in which reference TRBV19 and TRBJ1-2 provide the parts outside the CDR3, is DGGITQSPKYLFRKEGQNVTLSCEQNLNHDAMYWYRQDPGQGLRLIYYSQIVNDFQKGDIAEGYSVSREKKESFPLTVTSAQKNPTAFYLCASSIGGTGGGGYTFGSGTRLTVV.

The chain carries TRBV14 and TRBJ1-1, with 7 nucleotides matching TRBD1. This CDR3 contains 15 residues. Germline values: CDR1 SGHDN, CDR2 FVKESK. V was clipped by 6 bases and J by 4 bases; unmatched bases: 11. The chain's CDR3 is CASRVTGRIPTEAFF. CDR3 DNA: TGTGCCAGCAGGGTGACAGGGAGAATTCCCACTGAAGCTTTCTTT.

CDR3 sequence: CATSTGTPYNEQFF. DNA for the CDR3: TGTGCCACTTCAACTGGGACTCCATACAATGAGCAGTTCTTC. The V gene is TRBV27, the J gene TRBJ2-1; tentatively, D is TRBD2 (6 bases). V lost 10 bases and J 4 bases, leaving 17 bases between the germline ends. The CDR3 spans 14 residues. CDR1 is MNHEY, CDR2 SMNVEV, per germline (reference sequence).

The chain combines TRBV14 with TRBJ2-2; D might be TRBD1 (6 bases). Trimming shortened V by 4 bases and J by 0 bases, and 12 bases separated the two germline ends. Per germline, CDR1 SGHDN and CDR2 FVKESK. The CDR3 is 16 residues long. CDR3 protein: CASSLPGTTNTGELFF. The CDR3 coding sequence is TGTGCCAGCAGCCTTCCCGGGACAACGAACACCGGGGAGCTGTTTTTT.

This clone has only one observation. The rearrangement links TRBV11-2 to TRBJ2-1; 12 positions agree with TRBD2. The CDR3 totals 17 residues. V shed 6 bases, J shed 5 bases, and the junction held 11 bases outside the gene matches. Germline CDR1 and CDR2: SGHAT and FQNNGV. The CDR3 loop reads CASSYGTSGYVDNEQFF. CDR3 nucleotide sequence: TGTGCCAGCAGTTACGGGACTAGCGGGTACGTTGACAATGAGCAGTTCTTC.

The chain combines TRBV5-1 with TRBJ2-7, with 11 bases that match TRBD2. This CDR3 spans 16 amino acids. The V and J ends lost 0 bases and 3 bases, in that order; junction bases with no gene match: 5. Germline V CDR1 and CDR2: SGHRS, YFSETQ. The chain's CDR3 is CASSLGLAGPNYEQYF. The CDR3 DNA follows: TGCGCCAGCAGCTTGGGACTAGCGGGACCTAACTACGAGCAGTACTTC.

The chain carries TRBV30 and TRBJ2-7; the D is unclear. Germline loops: CDR1 GTSNPN, CDR2 SVGIG (reference sequence). The CDR3 totals 11 residues. The V and J ends lost 0 bases and 6 bases respectively, with 6 bases between them. The CDR3 protein is CAWSVGLEQYF. The CDR3 nucleotides read TGTGCCTGGAGTGTTGGGCTCGAGCAGTACTTC. The full variable domain, rest sourced from reference TRBV30 and TRBJ2-7, is SQTIHQWPATLVQPVGSPLSLECTVEGTSNPNLYWYRQAAGRGLQLLFYSVGIGQISSEVPQNLSASRPQDRQFILSSKKLLLSDSGFYLCAWSVGLEQYFGPGTRLTVT.

The rearrangement joins TRBV4-1 to TRBJ1-2; perhaps TRBD1 as D (5 bases). Per the germline V gene, CDR1 is MGHRA and CDR2 is YSYEKL. The V gene lost 0 bases and the J gene lost 5 bases, with 13 bases spanning the gap. The CDR3 is 15 residues long. CDR3 region: CASSQDRGRVYGYTF. CDR3 DNA: TGCGCCAGCAGCCAAGATCGCGGCAGGGTTTATGGCTACACCTTC.

This sequence joins TRBV27 and TRBJ1-1; D possibly corresponds to TRBD1 (5 bases). This CDR3 has 14 residues. Germline V gene data show CDR1 as MNHEY and CDR2 as SMNVEV (reference sequence). V was pared by 8 bases and J by 0 bases, with 13 bases between. CDR3 residues: CASLRGGMNTEAFF. DNA for the CDR3: TGTGCCAGCCTCCGGGGGGGGATGAACACTGAAGCTTTCTTT.

Only a few counts were recorded for this clone. The chain is built from TRBV27 and TRBJ2-7, with D possibly being TRBD2 (7 bases). V lost 2 bases to trimming and J lost 0 bases, with 8 bases between them. This CDR3 contains 14 residues. Germline V lookup: CDR1 MNHEY, CDR2 SMNVEV (reference sequence). The CDR3 spells CASSLRGASYEQYF. In DNA, the CDR3 is TGTGCCAGCAGTTTACGGGGGGCCTCCTACGAGCAGTACTTC.

This chain uses TRBV9 with TRBJ1-4; 8 bases agree with TRBD1. After removal of 4 bases from V and 11 bases from J, the junction contained 13 bases not matched to a gene. CDR3 size: 15 residues. The V gene's germline CDR1 is SGDLS and CDR2 YYNGEE. CDR3 bases: TGTGCCAGCAGCCCGGGGACAGGTTTGGGCGGGAAACTGTTTTTT. Protein sequence: CASSPGTGLGGKLFF.

This clone occurred a few times. This chain joins TRBV11-3 and TRBJ2-2; D remains ambiguous. V was clipped by 4 bases and J by 7 bases, with 7 bases between them. There are 12 residues in the CDR3. Germline assignment: CDR1 SGHNT and CDR2 YENEEA. The CDR3 sequence: CASSYPFGELFF. Here the CDR3 DNA reads TGTGCCAGCAGCTATCCTTTCGGGGAGCTGTTTTTT.

In this sample, this clone turned up many times. The V gene is TRBV7-8, the J gene TRBJ1-5; no definite D call. The CDR3 is 16 residues long. CDR1 and CDR2 from the germline V gene are SGHVS and FQNEAQ. Trimming left V 1 base short and J 2 bases short, with 12 bases between. CDR3 region: CASSLVAGYGNQPQHF. CDR3 coding DNA: TGTGCCAGCAGCTTAGTGGCGGGGTATGGCAATCAGCCCCAGCATTTT. The full variable domain, completed using reference TRBV7-8 and TRBJ1-5, is GAGVSQSPRYKVAKRGQDVALRCDPISGHVSLFWYQQALGQGPEFLTYFQNEAQLDKSGLPSDRFFAERPEGSVSTLKIQRTQQEDSAVYLCASSLVAGYGNQPQHFGDGTRLSIL.

The chain carries TRBV11-3 and TRBJ2-7; unclear D gene. The CDR3 sequence is 12 residues long. Germline V gives CDR1 SGHNT, CDR2 YENEEA. Trimming cost V 3 bases and J 3 bases, with 6 bases left between them. The CDR3 nucleotides read TGTGCCAGCAGCTTGGCCCACTACGAGCAGTACTTC. Translation gives CASSLAHYEQYF.

The V and J genes are TRBV9 and TRBJ1-4; D call uncertain. CDR1 and CDR2 from the germline V gene are SGDLS and YYNGEE. This CDR3 contains 15 residues. V was trimmed by 0 bases and J by 8 bases, leaving 14 bases between them. CDR3 amino acids: CASSVATGFGEKLFF. CDR3 in DNA: TGTGCCAGCAGCGTAGCGACGGGGTTCGGGGAAAAACTGTTTTTT.

The chain carries TRBV10-3 and TRBJ2-7; perhaps TRBD1 as D (6 bases). Germline-derived CDR1 and CDR2 are ENHRY and SYGVKD. The CDR3 length is 18 residues. Trimming removed 3 bases at V and 4 bases at J, with 25 bases between. CDR3 amino acids: CAISDLSTPTLQGYEQYF. CDR3 nucleotide sequence: TGTGCCATCAGTGACCTTTCTACTCCTACCTTACAGGGATACGAGCAGTACTTC.

V and J are TRBV11-2 and TRBJ2-5; 11 positions match TRBD1. This CDR3 comprises 15 residues. V lost 6 bases to trimming and J lost 3 bases; unmatched junction nucleotides: 6. The germline gives CDR1 SGHAT, CDR2 FQNNGV. CDR3 loop: CASSFGTGGEETQYF. The CDR3 DNA follows: TGTGCCAGCAGTTTCGGGACAGGGGGAGAAGAGACCCAGTACTTC.

This clone was counted only a few times. The chain carries TRBV30 and TRBJ1-1, with unresolved D. The CDR3 has 12 residues. Germline V gives CDR1 GTSNPN, CDR2 SVGIG (reference sequence). The ends were cut back, 1 base at V and 3 bases at J, with 6 bases in the middle. The CDR3 here is CAWSAGHTEAFF. In DNA form, the CDR3 reads TGTGCCTGGAGTGCCGGTCACACTGAAGCTTTCTTT.

The gene calls are TRBV6-6 and TRBJ2-1; unclear D gene. CDR1 is MNHNY and CDR2 is SVGAGI in the germline V gene (reference sequence). The CDR3 contains 13 residues. Deletions cut 5 bases from V and 0 bases from J, with 5 bases between. CDR3 loop: CASSRSSYNEQFF. The CDR3 DNA reads as TGTGCCAGCAGTCGGTCCTCCTACAATGAGCAGTTCTTC.

The chain couples TRBV18 to TRBJ2-1, with 14 bases lining up with TRBD2. CDR3 length: 19 amino acids. Germline lookup yields CDR1 KGHSH and CDR2 LQKENI. Unmatched junction bases numbered 8, after V lost 0 bases and J lost 4 bases. CDR3 in DNA: TGTGCCAGCTCACCACCACGACTAGCGGGAGGGCCACCATACAATGAGCAGTTCTTC. The encoded protein is CASSPPRLAGGPPYNEQFF.

J is TRBJ1-2 and V is TRBV5-1; D possibly corresponds to TRBD1 (6 bases). CDR3 length: 15 amino acids. Trimming shortened V by 0 bases and J by 4 bases, and 13 bases separated the two germline ends. CDR1 is SGHRS and CDR2 is YFSETQ in the germline V gene. The CDR3, as DNA: TGCGCCAGCAGCTTGGTGGCGGGAGGGGGCTATGGCTACACCTTC. Encoded protein: CASSLVAGGGYGYTF.